This TCR beta chain comes out of a study of cytomegalovirus exposure and HLA in healthy donors. CDR3 length: 15 amino acids. V dropped 2 bases and J dropped 4 bases, with 11 bases sitting between them. The germline V gene has CDR1 SGHTA and CDR2 FQGTGA. PCR employed 60 Vbeta and 13 Jbeta primers. The repertoire was sequenced with immunoSEQ multiplex PCR; TCRdb's copy has only in-frame clones and lacks some. Among some 200,000 clones listed, roughly 70% were seen once. V usage is TRBV7-3 and J usage is TRBJ2-2; D might be TRBD2 (6 bases). The source is a woman aged 25-40 years in good health and CMV-seronegative. The sequenced material came from PBMCs. CDR3 amino acids: CASSLWGSGTGELFF. The DNA for the CDR3 is TGTGCCAGCAGCTTATGGGGTAGCGGCACCGGGGAGCTGTTTTTT.